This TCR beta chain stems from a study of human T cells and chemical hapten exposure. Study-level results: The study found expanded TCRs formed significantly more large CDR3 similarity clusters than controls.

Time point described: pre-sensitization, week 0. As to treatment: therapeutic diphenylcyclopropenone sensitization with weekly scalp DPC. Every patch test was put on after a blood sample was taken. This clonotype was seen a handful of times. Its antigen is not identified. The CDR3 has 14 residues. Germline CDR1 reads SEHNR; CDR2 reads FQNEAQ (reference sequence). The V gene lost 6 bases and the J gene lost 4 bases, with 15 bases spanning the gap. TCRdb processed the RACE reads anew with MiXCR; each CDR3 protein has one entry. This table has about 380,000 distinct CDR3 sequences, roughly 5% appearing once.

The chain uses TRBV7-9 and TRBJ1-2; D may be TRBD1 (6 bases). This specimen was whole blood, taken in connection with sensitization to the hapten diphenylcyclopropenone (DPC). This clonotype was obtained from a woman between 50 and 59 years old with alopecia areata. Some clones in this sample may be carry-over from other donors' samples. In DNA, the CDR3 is TGTGCCAGCAGTTCCTTACAGGGCTCCTATGGCTACACCTTC. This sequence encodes CASSSLQGSYGYTF.